This is a list of T cell receptor beta chains from one sample in a study of T-cell memory formation after mild COVID-19. Using its own MiXCR run on the 5' RACE reads, TCRdb lists one record per CDR3 protein. Of fewer than 95,000 distinct CDR3 sequences in the sample, over 12% were seen once. The sample consisted of PBMCs or a T cell subset sorted from them (not recorded which). The receptors were gathered from a man aged 18 to 30 who had mild COVID-19 (a few samples of this study predate the infection). Cell type and time point are not known. Both conserved end residues are part of each CDR3. The D gene is left open where the match is weak. Not every row has a clone size; where given, it reads once, few, many or a size class.

v_call: TRBV12-3/TRBV12-4
clone_size: .
j_call: TRBJ2-3
d_call: .
cdr3_aa: CASRLYRASTDTQYF
cdr3_nt: TGTGCCAGCAGATTATACAGAGCTAGCACAGATACGCAGTATTTT

v_call: TRBV30
clone_size: few
j_call: TRBJ1-5
d_call: .
cdr3_aa: CAWSEGSPPQHF
cdr3_nt: TGTGCCTGGAGTGAGGGATCTCCGCCCCAGCATTTT

v_call: TRBV7-7
clone_size: few
j_call: TRBJ2-5
d_call: TRBD2
cdr3_aa: CASTPGLAKETQYF
cdr3_nt: TGTGCTAGCACCCCGGGACTAGCGAAAGAGACCCAGTACTTC

v_call: TRBV4-3
clone_size: medium-sized
j_call: TRBJ2-6
d_call: .
cdr3_aa: CASSQSDRGTSGANVLTF
cdr3_nt: TGCGCCAGCAGCCAATCGGATAGAGGGACATCTGGGGCCAACGTCCTGACTTTC

v_call: TRBV7-9
clone_size: .
j_call: TRBJ1-6
d_call: .
cdr3_aa: CASSLQDRSFNSPLHF
cdr3_nt: TGTGCCAGCAGCTTACAGGACAGATCTTTTAATTCACCCCTCCACTTT

v_call: TRBV7-6
clone_size: many
j_call: TRBJ2-5
d_call: TRBD2
cdr3_aa: CASSLRGLVSQETQYF
cdr3_nt: TGTGCCAGCAGCTTACGCGGACTAGTTTCCCAAGAGACCCAGTACTTC

v_call: TRBV19
clone_size: few
j_call: TRBJ2-1
d_call: TRBD1
cdr3_aa: CASRDSSYNEQFF
cdr3_nt: TGTGCCAGCCGGGACAGCTCCTACAATGAGCAGTTCTTC

v_call: TRBV9
clone_size: .
j_call: TRBJ2-5
d_call: TRBD2
cdr3_aa: CASSPGLPRETQYF
cdr3_nt: TGTGCCAGCAGCCCGGGACTACCGCGGGAGACCCAGTACTTC

v_call: TRBV15
clone_size: few
j_call: TRBJ2-4
d_call: TRBD1
cdr3_aa: CATSIRRGQGPSGVVKNIQYF
cdr3_nt: TGTGCCACCAGCATCCGTAGGGGACAGGGCCCCTCCGGCGTCGTGAAAAACATTCAGTACTTC

v_call: TRBV4-1
clone_size: .
j_call: TRBJ1-6
d_call: .
cdr3_aa: CASSQGLGTNSTLHF
cdr3_nt: TGCGCCAGCAGCCAAGGGCTGGGAACGAATTCAACCCTCCACTTT

v_call: TRBV6-5
clone_size: many
j_call: TRBJ2-7
d_call: .
cdr3_aa: CASSGGGAEQYF
cdr3_nt: TGTGCCAGCAGTGGCGGAGGGGCCGAGCAGTACTTC

v_call: TRBV29-1
clone_size: .
j_call: TRBJ1-4
d_call: TRBD1
cdr3_aa: CSVSGTVESEKLFF
cdr3_nt: TGCAGCGTCTCCGGGACAGTCGAGTCGGAAAAACTGTTTTTT

v_call: TRBV3-1
clone_size: .
j_call: TRBJ1-5
d_call: .
cdr3_aa: CASSQGALGSSNQPQHF
cdr3_nt: TGTGCCAGCAGCCAAGGGGCTTTGGGGTCCAGCAATCAGCCCCAGCATTTT

v_call: TRBV11-1
clone_size: few
j_call: TRBJ2-7
d_call: .
cdr3_aa: CASSLAMGAYEQYF
cdr3_nt: TGTGCCAGCAGCTTAGCGATGGGGGCCTACGAGCAGTACTTC

v_call: TRBV4-1
clone_size: .
j_call: TRBJ1-4
d_call: .
cdr3_aa: CASSSDGGNEKLFF
cdr3_nt: TGCGCCAGCAGCTCCGACGGCGGGAACGAAAAACTGTTTTTT

v_call: TRBV11-2
clone_size: .
j_call: TRBJ1-1
d_call: .
cdr3_aa: CASSWAQDLNTEAFF
cdr3_nt: TGTGCCAGCAGCTGGGCCCAGGACTTGAACACTGAAGCTTTCTTT

v_call: TRBV20-1
clone_size: .
j_call: TRBJ1-3
d_call: .
cdr3_aa: CSARDPEKPGYSGNTIYF
cdr3_nt: TGCAGTGCTAGAGACCCAGAAAAGCCCGGGTATTCTGGAAACACCATATATTTT

v_call: TRBV20-1
clone_size: many
j_call: TRBJ2-3
d_call: TRBD1
cdr3_aa: CSASEGTGLSDTQYF
cdr3_nt: TGCAGTGCTAGTGAGGGGACAGGGTTGTCAGATACGCAGTATTTT

v_call: TRBV6-5
clone_size: .
j_call: TRBJ2-2
d_call: .
cdr3_aa: CASSYTVAERNTGELFF
cdr3_nt: TGTGCCAGCAGTTACACCGTGGCTGAAAGGAACACCGGGGAGCTGTTTTTT

v_call: TRBV4-3
clone_size: .
j_call: TRBJ2-7
d_call: TRBD1
cdr3_aa: CASSQADRDYEQYF
cdr3_nt: TGCGCCAGCAGCCAAGCTGACAGGGACTACGAGCAGTACTTC

v_call: TRBV5-1
clone_size: .
j_call: TRBJ2-1
d_call: TRBD1
cdr3_aa: CASSLWGQGEGNEQFF
cdr3_nt: TGCGCCAGCAGCCTCTGGGGACAGGGAGAAGGCAATGAGCAGTTCTTC

v_call: TRBV3-1
clone_size: few
j_call: TRBJ1-3
d_call: .
cdr3_aa: CASSLSGTSGNTIYF
cdr3_nt: TGTGCCAGCAGCCTTTCCGGTACCTCTGGAAACACCATATATTTT

v_call: TRBV30
clone_size: few
j_call: TRBJ2-3
d_call: .
cdr3_aa: CAWRSSYSTDTQYF
cdr3_nt: TGTGCCTGGAGGTCCAGCTATAGCACAGATACGCAGTATTTT

v_call: TRBV6-1
clone_size: .
j_call: TRBJ2-5
d_call: TRBD1
cdr3_aa: CASSDLLRGSDDRVNF
cdr3_nt: TGTGCCAGCAGTGATTTGCTGAGAGGCTCCGATGACAGGGTTAACTTC

v_call: TRBV6-5
clone_size: many
j_call: TRBJ1-6
d_call: TRBD1
cdr3_aa: CASSYAQGVSPLHF
cdr3_nt: TGTGCCAGCAGTTACGCACAGGGGGTCTCACCCCTCCACTTT

v_call: TRBV7-8
clone_size: few
j_call: TRBJ2-7
d_call: TRBD2
cdr3_aa: CASSRDYISHEQYF
cdr3_nt: TGTGCCAGCAGCCGGGACTACATCTCCCACGAGCAGTACTTC

v_call: TRBV7-9
clone_size: .
j_call: TRBJ2-5
d_call: .
cdr3_aa: CASSLSSGGLQETQYF
cdr3_nt: TGTGCCAGCAGCTTATCCTCTGGGGGCCTACAAGAGACCCAGTACTTC

v_call: TRBV6-5
clone_size: few
j_call: TRBJ2-1
d_call: .
cdr3_aa: CASSGPGLEQFF
cdr3_nt: TGTGCCAGCAGCGGCCCGGGACTGGAGCAGTTCTTC

v_call: TRBV18
clone_size: once
j_call: TRBJ2-6
d_call: TRBD1
cdr3_aa: CASSPRDRAGANVLTF
cdr3_nt: TGTGCCAGCTCACCACGGGACAGGGCTGGGGCCAACGTCCTGACTTTC

v_call: TRBV6-5
clone_size: .
j_call: TRBJ2-3
d_call: .
cdr3_aa: CASSRGDKSTDTQYF
cdr3_nt: TGTGCCAGCAGTCGGGGGGACAAATCCACAGATACGCAGTATTTT

v_call: TRBV15
clone_size: few
j_call: TRBJ1-2
d_call: .
cdr3_aa: CATSKRWDHYGYTF
cdr3_nt: TGTGCCACCAGCAAGAGATGGGACCACTATGGCTACACCTTC

v_call: TRBV7-9
clone_size: few
j_call: TRBJ2-2
d_call: .
cdr3_aa: CASSSAGGRPGELFF
cdr3_nt: TGTGCCAGCAGCTCGGCCGGGGGCCGTCCCGGGGAGCTGTTTTTT